This T cell receptor beta chain was sequenced for a study of technical replicates of blood from several donors. Sequenced by immunoSEQ multiplex PCR; TCRdb stores in-frame clones only, minus some. The table has tens of thousands of clones, around 96% seen once; the top ten hold nearly 0.2%. Sequenced sample: T cells isolated from PBMCs. The source of this sequence is a human donor in good health.

CDR3 region: CASSFLSGVGTEAFF. CDR3 coding DNA: TGTGCCAGCAGTTTCCTTTCCGGGGTTGGCACTGAAGCTTTCTTT. The V call is TRBV28, the J call TRBJ1-1; D call uncertain. This CDR3 spans 15 amino acids. V was trimmed by 3 bases and J by 4 bases, leaving 15 bases between them. Germline V gene data show CDR1 as MDHEN and CDR2 as SYDVKM.